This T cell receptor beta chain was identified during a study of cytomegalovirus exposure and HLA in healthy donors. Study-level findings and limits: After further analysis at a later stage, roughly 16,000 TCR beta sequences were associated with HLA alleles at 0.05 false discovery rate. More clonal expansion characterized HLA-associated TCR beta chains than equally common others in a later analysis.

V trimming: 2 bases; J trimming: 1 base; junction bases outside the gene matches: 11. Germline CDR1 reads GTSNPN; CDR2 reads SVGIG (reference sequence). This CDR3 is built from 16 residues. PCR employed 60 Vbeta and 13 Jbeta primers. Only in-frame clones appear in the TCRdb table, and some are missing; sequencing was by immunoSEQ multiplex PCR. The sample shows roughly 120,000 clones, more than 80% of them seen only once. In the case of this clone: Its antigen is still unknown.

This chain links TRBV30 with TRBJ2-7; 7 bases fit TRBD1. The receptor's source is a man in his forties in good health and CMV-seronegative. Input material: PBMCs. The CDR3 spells CAWSLRGQTYSYEQYF. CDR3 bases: TGTGCCTGGAGTCTAAGGGGACAGACTTATTCCTACGAGCAGTACTTC.